This entry concerns a single T cell receptor beta chain. The sample comes from a study of blood T cell repertoires in COVID-19. On the study more broadly: From the United States, Italy and Spain came samples of acute and convalescent COVID-19. Sample material is recorded as cDNA or gDNA derived from T cells, B-cell-depleted T cells, or PBMCs.

In the original analysis: Amplification of reference gene primers provided the estimated nucleated cell counts. Libraries were prepared by immunoSEQ multiplex PCR; TCRdb keeps only in-frame clonotypes and omits some of them. V and J calls and clone size follow that table, whereas D and trimming were derived from the DNA. The sample consists of about 300,000 clones, around 89% of them appearing once. V gave up 0 bases and J gave up 5 bases, with 16 bases separating them. The CDR3 consists of 16 residues. From germline, CDR1 is MNHNS and CDR2 SASEGT. The V gene is TRBV6-1, the J gene TRBJ1-2; TRBD1 might be the D (6 bases). The receptor's source is a middle-aged man with acute or convalescent COVID-19. The material sequenced was peripheral blood. The CDR3, as DNA: TGTGCCAGCAGTGAAGCTGGACAGAGGACCTATTATGGCTACACCTTC. It specifies CASSEAGQRTYYGYTF.